Listed below are T cell receptor beta chains from one sample, sequenced in a study of T cell repertoires in cytomegalovirus infection. Antigens of these TCRs are unknown. TCRdb re-called the reads with MiXCR, one entry per CDR3 protein. The sample lists around 430,000 distinct CDR3 sequences; roughly 43% were seen once. The material sequenced was cultured PBMCs, taken from culture after CMV antigen stimulation. The receptors stem from a human donor in good health (CMV status not recorded). Some clones in this sample may be carry-over from other donors' samples. Each CDR3 is given with its conserved first and last residue. A D gene is named only where the DNA matches it firmly. Clone size, where shown, is once, few, many, or a class for clones that have expanded.

J gene: TRBJ2-5
CDR3 length: 12
V gene: TRBV7-9
clone size: .
D gene: .
CDR3 DNA: TGTGCCAGCAGCTCGGACGGAGAGACCCAGTACTTC
CDR3 protein: CASSSDGETQYF

J gene: TRBJ2-5
CDR3 length: 16
V gene: TRBV6-2/TRBV6-3
clone size: few
D gene: TRBD2
CDR3 DNA: TGTGCCAGCAGGCCGTGGAGCGGGAGGGCCCAAGAGACCCAGTACTTC
CDR3 protein: CASRPWSGRAQETQYF

J gene: TRBJ2-7
CDR3 length: 13
V gene: TRBV7-2
clone size: many
D gene: .
CDR3 DNA: TGTGCCAGCAGCTTAGTTAACCCGGGGGAGCAGTACTTC
CDR3 protein: CASSLVNPGEQYF

J gene: TRBJ1-5
CDR3 length: 13
V gene: TRBV6-5
clone size: .
D gene: .
CDR3 DNA: TGTGCCAGCAGTTTTGAACTCAATCAGCCCCAGCATTTT
CDR3 protein: CASSFELNQPQHF

J gene: TRBJ2-3
CDR3 length: 12
V gene: TRBV29-1
clone size: .
D gene: TRBD2
CDR3 DNA: TGCAGCGTCGGGGGGGCCACAGATACGCAGTATTTT
CDR3 protein: CSVGGATDTQYF

J gene: TRBJ1-1
CDR3 length: 13
V gene: TRBV7-9
clone size: .
D gene: .
CDR3 DNA: TGTGCCAGCAGCCAGGGGTCGGACACTGAAGCTTTCTTT
CDR3 protein: CASSQGSDTEAFF

J gene: TRBJ1-2
CDR3 length: 13
V gene: TRBV6-8
clone size: few
D gene: .
CDR3 DNA: TGTGCCAGCAGTTACCGAGACAGTGGCGGCTACACCTTC
CDR3 protein: CASSYRDSGGYTF

J gene: TRBJ2-7
CDR3 length: 13
V gene: TRBV20-1
clone size: .
D gene: .
CDR3 DNA: TGCAGTGCTAGAGCCGCGGGGTTCCACGAGCAGTACTTC
CDR3 protein: CSARAAGFHEQYF

J gene: TRBJ1-5
CDR3 length: 15
V gene: TRBV7-6
clone size: many
D gene: .
CDR3 DNA: TGTGCCAGCAGCTTATTGGCAGGGCAAAATCAGCCCCAGCATTTT
CDR3 protein: CASSLLAGQNQPQHF

J gene: TRBJ1-2
CDR3 length: 15
V gene: TRBV4-1
clone size: few
D gene: .
CDR3 DNA: TGCGCCAGCAGCCAAGTTGTCGGCCAGCCCTATGGCTACACCTTC
CDR3 protein: CASSQVVGQPYGYTF

J gene: TRBJ2-7
CDR3 length: 18
V gene: TRBV6-6
clone size: .
D gene: .
CDR3 DNA: TGTGCCAGCAGTTACTCGAGTTTCGGGGGCGAGCGTCAATACGAGCAGTACTTC
CDR3 protein: CASSYSSFGGERQYEQYF

J gene: TRBJ2-1
CDR3 length: 12
V gene: TRBV10-3
clone size: once
D gene: .
CDR3 DNA: TGTGCCACCCGACAGGAGGTCGGTGAGCAGTTCTTC
CDR3 protein: CATRQEVGEQFF

J gene: TRBJ2-7
CDR3 length: 15
V gene: TRBV5-1
clone size: .
D gene: TRBD1
CDR3 DNA: TGCGCCAGCAGCTTGGGACAGGGGGTTTTCCACGAGCAGTACTTC
CDR3 protein: CASSLGQGVFHEQYF

J gene: TRBJ1-5
CDR3 length: 15
V gene: TRBV20-1
clone size: .
D gene: TRBD1
CDR3 DNA: TGCAGTGCTAGCAGGGGGTTGCGGGCAGATCAGCCCCAGCATTTT
CDR3 protein: CSASRGLRADQPQHF

J gene: TRBJ2-1
CDR3 length: 14
V gene: TRBV12-3/TRBV12-4
clone size: .
D gene: .
CDR3 DNA: TGTGCCAGCAGAAGTCCCGGGACCTACAATGAGCAGTTCTTC
CDR3 protein: CASRSPGTYNEQFF

J gene: TRBJ2-2
CDR3 length: 15
V gene: TRBV12-3/TRBV12-4
clone size: .
D gene: TRBD1
CDR3 DNA: TGTGCCAGCAGTCCGACAGGGGGGGGCCCCGGGGAGCTGTTTTTT
CDR3 protein: CASSPTGGGPGELFF

J gene: TRBJ2-6
CDR3 length: 17
V gene: TRBV12-3/TRBV12-4
clone size: .
D gene: TRBD1
CDR3 DNA: TGTGCCAGCAGTCCCGGACAGGGTTACTCTGGGGCCAACGTCCTGACTTTC
CDR3 protein: CASSPGQGYSGANVLTF

J gene: TRBJ1-5
CDR3 length: 15
V gene: TRBV7-2
clone size: few
D gene: .
CDR3 DNA: TGTGCCAGCAGCTTAGTCGTGACCTTGAATCAGCCCCAGCATTTT
CDR3 protein: CASSLVVTLNQPQHF

J gene: TRBJ1-6
CDR3 length: 13
V gene: TRBV6-5
clone size: few
D gene: .
CDR3 DNA: TGTGCCAGCAGGTCCGGGACCCCCTCACCCCTCCACTTT
CDR3 protein: CASRSGTPSPLHF

J gene: TRBJ2-2
CDR3 length: 15
V gene: TRBV11-2
clone size: few
D gene: TRBD2
CDR3 DNA: TGTGCCAGCTCATCCGGGGGACTAGCGTCCGGGGAGCTGTTTTTT
CDR3 protein: CASSSGGLASGELFF

J gene: TRBJ1-1
CDR3 length: 15
V gene: TRBV7-2
clone size: few
D gene: .
CDR3 DNA: TGTGCCAGCAGCTTAGTGGCAGACACGAACACTGAAGCTTTCTTT
CDR3 protein: CASSLVADTNTEAFF

J gene: TRBJ1-3
CDR3 length: 13
V gene: TRBV7-8
clone size: many
D gene: .
CDR3 DNA: TGTGCCAGCAGCTTAAGAGCTGGAAACACCATATATTTT
CDR3 protein: CASSLRAGNTIYF